Many counts were recorded for the clone carrying this T cell receptor (beta chain). Its target is not known. Germline trimming cut 5 bases from V and 0 bases from J; bases unmatched to any gene: 7. CDR1 is SEHNR and CDR2 is FQNEAQ in the germline V gene (reference sequence). This CDR3 is built from 15 residues. The data originate from a study of T cells in Graves' hyperthyroidism and ophthalmopathy. Study-wide results and caveats: Blood shared most expanded thyroid clonotypes above 0.001.

TCR beta CDR3 region amplification was performed from RNA transcripts. Using the HTBI primer set, a first-round RT-PCR was run on the TCR CDR3. TCRdb called the multiplex PCR reads again in MiXCR, with one record for every CDR3 protein. This sample yields around 34,000 distinct CDR3 sequences, of which 52% are seen a single time; under 30% belongs to the top ten. The receptor was derived from a woman in her thirties or forties with Graves' ophthalmopathy. The rearrangement joins TRBV7-9 to TRBJ2-7, with 7 bases aligning to TRBD2. The material sequenced was blood. In DNA, the CDR3 is TGTGCCAGCAGCCGTTTAGCGGGCGACTCCTACGAGCAGTACTTC. This codes for CASSRLAGDSYEQYF.